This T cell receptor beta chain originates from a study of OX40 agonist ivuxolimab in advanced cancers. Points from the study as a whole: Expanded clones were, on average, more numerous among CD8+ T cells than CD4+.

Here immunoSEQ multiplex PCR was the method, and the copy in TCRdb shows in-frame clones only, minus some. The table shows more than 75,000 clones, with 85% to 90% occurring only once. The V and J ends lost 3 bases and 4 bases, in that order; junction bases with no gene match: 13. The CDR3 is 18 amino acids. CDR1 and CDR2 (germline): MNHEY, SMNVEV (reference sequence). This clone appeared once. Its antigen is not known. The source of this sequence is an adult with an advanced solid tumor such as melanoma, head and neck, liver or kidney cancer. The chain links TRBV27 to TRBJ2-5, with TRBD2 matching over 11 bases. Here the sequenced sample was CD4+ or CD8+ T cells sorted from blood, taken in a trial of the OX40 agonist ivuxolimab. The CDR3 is CASSFTWGSGRVGETQYF. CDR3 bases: TGTGCCAGCAGTTTCACCTGGGGTAGCGGGAGGGTAGGAGAGACCCAGTACTTC.